This T cell receptor beta chain derives from a study of CD8 T cells in ankylosing spondylitis. Libraries for TCR beta were made by quantitative 5'-RACE with molecular barcodes. TCRdb fed the 5' RACE reads into MiXCR, producing one record per CDR3 protein. The table includes hundreds of thousands of distinct CDR3 sequences, 12% detected once. CDR1 and CDR2 from the germline V gene are SGHRS and YFSETQ. Trimming took 4 bases from V and 6 from J; bases not matched to a gene: 9. The CDR3 sequence is 14 residues long. This clonotype showed up many times. Its specificity is not known. Study conclusions and caveats: Ankylosing spondylitis blood appeared to be characterized by a TCR beta motif of about 8 highly homologous variants. A number of the motif variants had already been described in reactive arthritis synovial fluid and blood. There was reportedly significant enrichment of clones that were disease-linked in matched ankylosing spondylitis synovial fluid.

The source material was blood, either unsorted or a sorted T cell fraction (not recorded which). V gene TRBV5-1 combines with J gene TRBJ2-7; 8 nucleotides align to TRBD1. The receptor was derived from a male donor with ankylosing spondylitis. The CDR3 protein is CASSPQGQGTEQYF. CDR3 nucleotide sequence: TGCGCCAGCAGCCCCCAAGGACAGGGAACCGAGCAGTACTTC.